This TCR beta chain was profiled in a study of blood T cell repertoires in COVID-19. Germline V gene data show CDR1 as MDHEN and CDR2 as SYDVKM. V lost 5 bases and J 10 bases, leaving 9 bases between the germline ends. This CDR3 is built from 11 residues. Data came from immunoSEQ multiplex PCR; TCRdb stores just in-frame clones and leaves some out. The sample lists under 200,000 clones, about 86% occurring once. The receptor was derived from a woman in her fifties or sixties in a cohort exposed to, infected with or recovered from COVID-19 (not recorded which). The rearrangement joins TRBV28 to TRBJ1-5; no firm D call. The sequenced sample was PBMCs or T cells enriched from blood (not recorded which). The CDR3 nucleotides read TGTGCCAGCAGTCACCGCGGACCCCAGCATTTT. Amino acids: CASSHRGPQHF. Filled out from reference TRBV28 and TRBJ1-5, the complete variable domain reads DVKVTQSSRYLVKRTGEKVFLECVQDMDHENMFWYRQDPGLGLRLIYFSYDVKMKEKGDIPEGYSVSREKKERFSLILESASTNQTSMYLCASSHRGPQHFGDGTRLSIL.